Sequencing of this T cell receptor (beta chain) was carried out in a study of early T cells in non-severe SARS-CoV-2 infection. Study-level information: Sequencing of unsorted whole blood was done on bulk RNA, leaving chains unpaired.

Details on this clonotype: This may be a read error, as it is one base from a much larger clone.

MiXCR was run by TCRdb on the 5' RACE reads, yielding one entry per CDR3 protein. Here the sample spans roughly 34,000 distinct CDR3 sequences, around 6.9% being singletons. The sequence was obtained from an adult who was a healthcare worker with PCR-confirmed SARS-CoV-2 infection or an uninfected control (not recorded which). The sequencing used whole blood, collected at baseline.

The CDR3 region is CASSLDTVNAEAFF. The CDR3 DNA is TGTGCCAGCAGCTTAGATACGGTGAACGCTGAAGCTTTCTTT. The chain couples TRBV7-2 to TRBJ1-1; D call uncertain. Germline V gives CDR1 SGHTA, CDR2 FQGNSA. The CDR3 is 14 amino acids.